This TCR beta chain was profiled in a study of blood T cells in healthy people across ages. This clonotype appeared a few times. Its antigen is unidentified. Trimming took 3 bases from V and 3 from J, leaving 12 bases between them. CDR3 size: 14 residues. Germline V gene sequence: CDR1 LGHNA, CDR2 YSLEER. Points from the study as a whole: Naive and antigen-experienced cells could not be conclusively compared, given unsorted PBMCs. Changes in expanded clonotypes were possibly confounded, as the CMV status of donors was unknown.

Combining a sample-barcoded 5' primer with a J-beta primer mix, a second PCR ran for 7 to 11 cycles. The yield of each sample was at least 2.5 million CDR3-containing paired-end reads. TCRdb reprocessed the 5' RACE reads with MiXCR, giving one entry per CDR3 protein. Of 700,000 to 850,000 distinct CDR3 sequences listed, 35% to 40% are singletons. Each donor's blood draw was roughly 9.5 milliliters of peripheral blood. This chain uses TRBV4-3 with TRBJ2-7; D call uncertain. The sequencing input was blood. The source is a man younger than 30 in good health. CDR3 loop: CASSHMDRDYEQYF. The DNA for the CDR3 is TGCGCCAGCAGCCATATGGACCGAGACTACGAGCAGTACTTC.